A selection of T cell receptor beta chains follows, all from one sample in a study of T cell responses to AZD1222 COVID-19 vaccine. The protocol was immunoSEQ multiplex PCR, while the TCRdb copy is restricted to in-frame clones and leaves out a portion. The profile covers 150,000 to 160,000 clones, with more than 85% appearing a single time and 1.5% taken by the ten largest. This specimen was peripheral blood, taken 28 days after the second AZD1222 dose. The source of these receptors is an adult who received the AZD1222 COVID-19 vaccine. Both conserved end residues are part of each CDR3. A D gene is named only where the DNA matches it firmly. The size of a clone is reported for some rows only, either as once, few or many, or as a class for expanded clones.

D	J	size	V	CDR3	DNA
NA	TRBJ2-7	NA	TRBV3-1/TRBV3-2	CASSQEGRGPYEQYF	TGTGCCAGCAGCCAAGAAGGGCGGGGTCCCTACGAGCAGTACTTC
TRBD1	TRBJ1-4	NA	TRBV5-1	CASRRTGTRETNEKLFF	TGCGCCAGTCGACGGACAGGGACACGAGAAACTAATGAAAAACTGTTTTTT
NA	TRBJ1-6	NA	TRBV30	CAWRVRTASNSPLHF	TGTGCCTGGAGGGTTCGGACAGCCAGTAATTCACCCCTCCACTTT
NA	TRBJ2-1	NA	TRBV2	CASSERKGFEQFF	TGTGCCAGCAGTGAACGGAAGGGGTTTGAGCAGTTCTTC
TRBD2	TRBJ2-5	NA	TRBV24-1	CATSDLGGTSPLETQYF	TGTGCCACCAGTGATTTGGGGGGGACTAGTCCCCTGGAGACCCAGTACTTC
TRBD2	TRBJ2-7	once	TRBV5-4	CASSERSGNLPREQYF	TGTGCCAGCAGCGAGCGTAGCGGGAACCTTCCCCGCGAGCAGTACTTC
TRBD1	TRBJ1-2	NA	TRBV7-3	CASSLGQGANYGYTF	TGTGCCAGCAGCCTGGGACAGGGGGCCAACTATGGCTACACCTTC
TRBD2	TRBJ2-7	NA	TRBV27	CASGHPGLGYEQYF	TGTGCCAGCGGACATCCGGGACTAGGCTACGAGCAGTACTTC
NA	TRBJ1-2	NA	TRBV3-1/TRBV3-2	CASSHRTAAYGYTF	TGTGCCAGCAGCCATAGGACAGCAGCCTATGGCTACACCTTC
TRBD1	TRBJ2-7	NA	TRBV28	CASSLLTGSPTEQYF	TGTGCCAGCAGCCTCCTGACAGGGTCCCCGACCGAGCAGTACTTC
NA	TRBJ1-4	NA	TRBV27	CASSFTGTKHEKLFF	TGTGCCAGCAGTTTTACCGGGACAAAACATGAAAAACTGTTTTTT
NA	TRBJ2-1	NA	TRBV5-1	CASSLGIGAFPYNEQFF	TGCGCCAGCAGCTTGGGAATTGGGGCATTCCCCTACAATGAGCAGTTCTTC
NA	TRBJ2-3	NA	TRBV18	CASSPDSDTQYF	TGTGCCAGCTCACCCGATTCGGATACGCAGTATTTT